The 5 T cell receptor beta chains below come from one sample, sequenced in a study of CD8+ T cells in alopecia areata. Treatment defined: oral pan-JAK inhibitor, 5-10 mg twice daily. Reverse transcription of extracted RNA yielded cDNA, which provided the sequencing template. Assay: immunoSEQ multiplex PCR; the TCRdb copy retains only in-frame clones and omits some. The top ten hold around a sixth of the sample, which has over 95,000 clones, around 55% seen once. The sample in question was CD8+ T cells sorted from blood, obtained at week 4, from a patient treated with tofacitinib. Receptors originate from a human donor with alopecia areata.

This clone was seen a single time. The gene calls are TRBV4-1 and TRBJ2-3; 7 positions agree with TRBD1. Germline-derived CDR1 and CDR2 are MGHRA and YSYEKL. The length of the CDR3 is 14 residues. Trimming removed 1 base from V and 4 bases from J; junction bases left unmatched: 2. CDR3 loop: CASSQVQGSDTQYF. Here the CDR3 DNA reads TGCGCCAGCAGCCAAGTACAGGGGTCAGATACGCAGTATTTT.

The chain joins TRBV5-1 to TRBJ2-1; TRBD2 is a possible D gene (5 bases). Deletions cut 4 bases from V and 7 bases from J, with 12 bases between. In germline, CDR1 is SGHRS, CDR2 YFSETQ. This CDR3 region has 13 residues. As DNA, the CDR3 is TGCGCCAGCAGCCCGGGAAGGCCAAATGAGCAGTTCTTC. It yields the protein CASSPGRPNEQFF.

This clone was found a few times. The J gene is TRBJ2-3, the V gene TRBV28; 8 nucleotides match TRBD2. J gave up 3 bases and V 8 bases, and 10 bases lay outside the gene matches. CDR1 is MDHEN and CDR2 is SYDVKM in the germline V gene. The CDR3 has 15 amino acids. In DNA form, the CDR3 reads TGTGCCAGCCGTTGGAGCGGGAGAGCTACAGATACGCAGTATTTT. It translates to CASRWSGRATDTQYF.

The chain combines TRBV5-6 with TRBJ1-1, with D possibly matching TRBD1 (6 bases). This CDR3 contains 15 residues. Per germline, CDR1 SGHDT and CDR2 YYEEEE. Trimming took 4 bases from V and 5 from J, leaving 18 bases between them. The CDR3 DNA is TGTGCCAGCAGCCTGCTCGGGGGCGCAGATACTGAAGCTTTCTTT. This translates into CASSLLGGADTEAFF.

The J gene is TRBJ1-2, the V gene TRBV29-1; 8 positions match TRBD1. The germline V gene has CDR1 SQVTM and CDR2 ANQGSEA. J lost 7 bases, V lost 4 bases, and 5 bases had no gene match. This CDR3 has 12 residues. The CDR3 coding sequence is TGCAGCGTTGTGACAGGGGAGGGTGGCTACACCTTC. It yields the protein CSVVTGEGGYTF.